The clone carrying this T cell receptor (beta chain) has more than one count but fewer than ten. Its specificity is unknown. The data belong to a study of blood T cells in healthy people across ages. Whole-study results and caveats: Age showed a roughly linear inverse relationship with TCR beta diversity per million T cells.

For the second PCR, which ran for about 7 to 11 cycles, a sample-barcoded 5' primer and a J-beta primer mix were used. The template-switch adaptor was a 5' adaptor with 12 random nucleotides. It tagged each cDNA molecule. TCRdb itself ran the 5' RACE reads through MiXCR, one entry per CDR3 protein. The sample has about 1.8 million distinct CDR3 sequences, about 49% seen once. At least 5.5 micrograms of total RNA were extracted per sample. The junction had 6 bases not matched to a gene; V was cut back by 6 bases and J by 4 bases. CDR1 and CDR2 (germline): MNHEY, SVGAGI. The CDR3 length is 15 residues. Sequenced: blood. J is TRBJ2-2 and V is TRBV6-5, with 9 nucleotides matching TRBD1. The source is a woman aged 40 to 50 in good health. The CDR3 loop is CASSRWDRATGELFF. The CDR3 bases are TGTGCCAGCAGCCGATGGGACAGGGCCACCGGGGAGCTGTTTTTT.